Shown below are 18 T cell receptor beta chains from a single sample sequenced in a study of T cells in Graves' hyperthyroidism and ophthalmopathy. TCR beta CDR3 region amplification was performed from RNA transcripts. HTBI primers were employed in a first-round RT-PCR of the TCR CDR3. TCRdb passed the multiplex PCR reads through MiXCR, listing each CDR3 protein once. The sample consists of over 700,000 distinct CDR3 sequences, over 35% of them appearing once. The source material was blood. The receptors were sampled from a man aged 18-30 years with Graves' hyperthyroidism.

This chain links TRBV18 with TRBJ2-7; unclear D gene. Deletions cut 3 bases from V and 6 bases from J, with 6 bases between. There are 11 residues in the CDR3. In germline, CDR1 is KGHSH, CDR2 LQKENI. CDR3: CASSPNSEQYF. CDR3 coding DNA: TGTGCCAGCTCACCGAACTCCGAGCAGTACTTC.

The chain uses TRBV5-1 and TRBJ1-2; D uncertain. V lost 5 bases to trimming and J lost 12 bases, with 23 bases between them. This CDR3 has 14 amino acids. Germline CDR1 is SGHRS and CDR2 is YFSETQ. The CDR3: CASRYGPGGPGNTF. CDR3 nucleotide sequence: TGCGCCAGCAGATACGGGCCCGGAGGACCTGGAAACACCTTC.

This clonotype was picked up many times. J is TRBJ2-5 and V is TRBV29-1, with a tentative D call TRBD2 (5 bases). Trimming removed 7 bases from V and 5 bases from J, with 14 bases in between. The CDR3 is 12 amino acids. Germline-derived CDR1 and CDR2 are SQVTM and ANQGSEA. CDR3 sequence reads: CSAARGLETQYF. The CDR3 nucleotides read TGCAGCGCCGCCCGGGGTTTGGAGACCCAGTACTTC.

The V call is TRBV2, the J call TRBJ1-5, with TRBD1 matching 7 bases. The germline gives CDR1 SNHLY, CDR2 FYNNEI. The CDR3 extends over 13 amino acids. The ends lost 6 bases at V and 11 bases at J; junction bases unmatched: 10. The CDR3 is CASREQGQETQHF. As DNA, the CDR3 is TGTGCCAGCAGAGAACAGGGGCAAGAGACCCAGCATTTT.

This chain joins TRBV29-1 and TRBJ1-1; D perhaps matches TRBD1 (6 bases). Per the germline V gene, CDR1 is SQVTM and CDR2 is ANQGSEA. The CDR3 is made up of 13 amino acids. Between the trimmed V and J ends, which lost 8 bases and 5 bases, there was a span of 18 bases. The CDR3 loop reads CSLEDSEGTEAFF. The CDR3 DNA is TGCAGCTTAGAGGACAGCGAGGGTACTGAAGCTTTCTTT.

The J gene is TRBJ1-3, the V gene TRBV12-3 or TRBV12-4; the D is unclear. Trimming removed 8 bases at V and 8 bases at J, with 7 bases between. CDR3 length equals 10 residues. The CDR3 bases are TGTGCCAGCCATACGGACACCATATATTTT. Its protein product is CASHTDTIYF.

This clonotype was observed a few times. The chain couples TRBV13 to TRBJ2-7; a weak D match, TRBD1 (5 bases). Germline V gene sequence: CDR1 PRHDT, CDR2 FYEKMQ (reference sequence). CDR3 length: 14 residues. Trimming took off 3 bases at V and 2 bases at J, with 11 bases between the two ends. CDR3 sequence reads: CASSFGRGAYEQYF. The CDR3 DNA reads TGTGCCAGCAGCTTCGGTAGGGGTGCCTACGAGCAGTACTTC.

This clonotype was observed many times. V is TRBV15 and J is TRBJ2-7; TRBD1 matches at 9 bases. After removal of 2 bases from V and 4 bases from J, the junction contained 6 bases not matched to a gene. Per germline, CDR1 LNHNV and CDR2 YYDKDF (reference sequence). This CDR3 is 15 amino acids long. CDR3 sequence: CATSRTGGEEYEQYF. The DNA of the CDR3 is TGTGCCACCAGCAGAACAGGGGGCGAAGAGTACGAGCAGTACTTC.

J is TRBJ2-7 and V is TRBV29-1, with 9 bases identical to TRBD2. The V segment lost 7 bases and the J segment 1 base; nucleotides outside the gene matches: 14. Per germline, CDR1 SQVTM and CDR2 ANQGSEA. This CDR3 spans 16 amino acids. The CDR3 loop is CSAGDLSGRGSYEQYF. In nucleotides, the CDR3 is TGCAGCGCCGGGGACCTTAGCGGGAGAGGGTCCTACGAGCAGTACTTC.

This clonotype was counted a single time. The V gene is TRBV10-3, the J gene TRBJ1-1; D gene uncertain. The CDR3 is made up of 13 amino acids. The germline V gene has CDR1 ENHRY and CDR2 SYGVKD. Between the trimmed V and J ends, which lost 6 bases and 1 base, there was a span of 9 bases. As DNA, the CDR3 is TGTGCCATCAGGGGTGGGCCGAACACTGAAGCTTTCTTT. Residues: CAIRGGPNTEAFF.

The V gene is TRBV20-1, the J gene TRBJ2-7; 7 bases agree with TRBD2. Trimming took 6 bases from V and 1 from J; bases not matched to a gene: 9. The length of the CDR3 is 14 residues. Germline loops: CDR1 DFQATT, CDR2 SNEGSKA (reference sequence). The CDR3 bases are TGCAGTGCCGAAGACCCGGGACTATCCTACGAGCAGTACTTC. Protein product: CSAEDPGLSYEQYF.

As for this clonotype: One base away lies a much larger clone, so this may be a sequencing read error. The chain links TRBV7-3 to TRBJ1-3; no definite D call. The CDR3 contains 15 residues. V dropped 5 bases and J dropped 0 bases, with 11 bases sitting between them. CDR1 and CDR2 from the germline V gene are SGHTA and FQGTGA. CDR3 bases: TGTGCCAGCAGCCCGGGCAGCGTCTCTGGAAACACCATATATTTT. Translation: CASSPGSVSGNTIYF. The variable domain in full, with the rest retrieved from reference TRBV7-3 and TRBJ1-3, is GAGVSQTPSNKVTEKGKYVELRCDPISGHTALYWYRQSLGQGPEFLIYFQGTGAADDSGLPNDRFFAVRPEGSVSTLKIQRTERGDSAVYLCASSPGSVSGNTIYFGEGSWLTVV.

This clonotype was seen only a few times. The V gene is TRBV12-3 or TRBV12-4, the J gene TRBJ1-6, with D perhaps TRBD1 (6 bases). V dropped 4 bases and J dropped 12 bases, with 10 bases sitting between them. The CDR3 has 12 amino acids. The CDR3 DNA reads as TGTGCCAGCAGTTATCCAGGGGAACCCCTCCACTTT. Residues: CASSYPGEPLHF.

The chain recombines TRBV19 with TRBJ2-5; 7 nucleotides match TRBD2. The CDR3 extends over 16 amino acids. With V trimmed by 4 bases and J by 4 bases, 12 bases remained unmatched. CDR1 and CDR2 (germline): LNHDA, SQIVND (reference sequence). This CDR3 reads CASSNSSLARIETQYF. The DNA for the CDR3 is TGTGCCAGTAGTAACAGCTCACTAGCGAGGATAGAGACCCAGTACTTC.

This clonotype was seen repeatedly, ten times or more. The chain uses TRBV15 and TRBJ2-7, with 8 bases identical to TRBD2. J lost 6 bases, V lost 0 bases, and 10 bases had no gene match. The CDR3 is 16 residues long. CDR1 is LNHNV, CDR2 YYDKDF, per germline (reference sequence). This CDR3 reads CATSRDWISGGREQYF. The DNA of the CDR3 is TGTGCCACCAGCAGAGATTGGATCTCGGGGGGGCGCGAGCAGTACTTC.

The J gene is TRBJ1-1, the V gene TRBV9; D is ambiguous. The germline V gene has CDR1 SGDLS and CDR2 YYNGEE. CDR3 length equals 12 residues. Deletions cut 2 bases from V and 7 bases from J, with 9 bases between. The CDR3 DNA reads as TGTGCCAGCAGCGTTTCAGACGGTGAAGCTTTCTTT. It yields the protein CASSVSDGEAFF.

A few counts support this clonotype. The gene calls are TRBV5-1 and TRBJ2-7, with no clear D. The CDR3 loop spans 14 amino acids. The V end lost 0 bases, the J end lost 9 bases, and 16 bases lay between the germline ends. Germline assignment: CDR1 SGHRS and CDR2 YFSETQ. The CDR3 DNA reads as TGCGCCAGCAGCTTGGAGGGCAAAGTAATGGGGCAGTACTTC. Its protein is CASSLEGKVMGQYF.

The V and J genes are TRBV4-2 and TRBJ2-7; D gene uncertain. Germline CDR1 LGHNA, CDR2 YNFKEQ. The ends were cut back, 0 bases at V and 0 bases at J, with 9 bases in the middle. The CDR3 runs to 15 residues. The chain's CDR3 is CASSQEVANSYEQYF. The CDR3 nucleotides read TGTGCCAGCAGCCAAGAAGTGGCTAACTCCTACGAGCAGTACTTC.